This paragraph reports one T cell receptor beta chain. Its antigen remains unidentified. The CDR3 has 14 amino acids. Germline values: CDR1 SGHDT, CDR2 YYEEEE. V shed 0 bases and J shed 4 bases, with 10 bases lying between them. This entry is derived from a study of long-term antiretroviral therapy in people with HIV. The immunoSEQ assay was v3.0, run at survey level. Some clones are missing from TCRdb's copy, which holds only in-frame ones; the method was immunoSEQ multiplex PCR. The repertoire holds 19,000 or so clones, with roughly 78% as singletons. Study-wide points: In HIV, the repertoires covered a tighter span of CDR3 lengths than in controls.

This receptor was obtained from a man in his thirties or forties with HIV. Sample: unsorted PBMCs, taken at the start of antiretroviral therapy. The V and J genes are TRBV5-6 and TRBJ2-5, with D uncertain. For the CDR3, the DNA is TGTGCCAGCAGCTTGGTGTTGGGGTTAGAGACCCAGTACTTC. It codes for CASSLVLGLETQYF.